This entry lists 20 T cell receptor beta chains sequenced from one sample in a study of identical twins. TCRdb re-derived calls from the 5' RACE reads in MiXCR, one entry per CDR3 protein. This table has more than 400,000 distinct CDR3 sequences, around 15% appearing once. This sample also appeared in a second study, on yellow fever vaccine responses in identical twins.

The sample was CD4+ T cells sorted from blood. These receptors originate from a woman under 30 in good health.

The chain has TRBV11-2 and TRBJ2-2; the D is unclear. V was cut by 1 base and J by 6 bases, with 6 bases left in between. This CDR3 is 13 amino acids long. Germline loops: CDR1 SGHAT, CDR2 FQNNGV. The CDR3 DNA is TGTGCCAGCAGCTTAGTTTGGGCCGGGGAGCTGTTTTTT. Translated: CASSLVWAGELFF.

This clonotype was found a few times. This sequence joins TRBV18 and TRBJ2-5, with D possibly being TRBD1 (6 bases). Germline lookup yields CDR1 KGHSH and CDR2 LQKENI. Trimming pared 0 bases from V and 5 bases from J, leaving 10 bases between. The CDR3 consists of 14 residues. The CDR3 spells CASSPPTGRETQYF. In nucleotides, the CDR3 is TGTGCCAGCTCACCACCGACAGGTCGTGAGACCCAGTACTTC.

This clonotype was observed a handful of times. This chain's CDR3 is CSARAGLAGAYEQYF. DNA of the CDR3: TGCAGTGCTAGAGCCGGACTAGCGGGAGCTTACGAGCAGTACTTC. The genes are TRBV20-1 and TRBJ2-7; 13 bases align to TRBD2. Germline loops: CDR1 DFQATT, CDR2 SNEGSKA (reference sequence). The CDR3 is made up of 15 amino acids. After removal of 1 base from V and 4 bases from J, the junction contained 4 bases not matched to a gene.

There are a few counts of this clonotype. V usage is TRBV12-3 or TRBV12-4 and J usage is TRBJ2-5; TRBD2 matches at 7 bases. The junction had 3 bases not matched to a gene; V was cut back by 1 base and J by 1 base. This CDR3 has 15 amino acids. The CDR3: CASSLGPSGQETQYF. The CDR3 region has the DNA TGTGCCAGCAGTTTAGGGCCTAGCGGCCAAGAGACCCAGTACTTC.

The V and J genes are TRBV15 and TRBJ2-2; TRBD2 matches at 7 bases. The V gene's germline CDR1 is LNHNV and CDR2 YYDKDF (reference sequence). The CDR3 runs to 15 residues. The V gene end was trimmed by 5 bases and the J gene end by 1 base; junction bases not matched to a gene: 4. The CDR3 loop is CATSGTSVNTGELFF. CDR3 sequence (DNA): TGTGCCACCAGCGGAACTAGCGTGAACACCGGGGAGCTGTTTTTT.

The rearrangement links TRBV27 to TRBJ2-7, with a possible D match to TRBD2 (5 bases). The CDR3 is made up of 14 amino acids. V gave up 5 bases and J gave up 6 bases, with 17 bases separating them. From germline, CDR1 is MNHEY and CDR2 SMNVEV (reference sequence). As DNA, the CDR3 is TGTGCCAGCAGTCCCTCCGGTCCCCGGGGCGAGCAGTACGTC. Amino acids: CASSPSGPRGEQYV.

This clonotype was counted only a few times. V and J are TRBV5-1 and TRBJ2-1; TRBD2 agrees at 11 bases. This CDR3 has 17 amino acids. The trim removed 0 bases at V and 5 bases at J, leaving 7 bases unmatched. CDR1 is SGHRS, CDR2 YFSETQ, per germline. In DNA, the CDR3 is TGCGCCAGCAGCTTGGGACCGGGACTAGCGGTCCACAATGAGCAGTTCTTC. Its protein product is CASSLGPGLAVHNEQFF. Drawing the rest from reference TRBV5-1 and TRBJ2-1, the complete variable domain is KAGVTQTPRYLIKTRGQQVTLSCSPISGHRSVSWYQQTPGQGLQFLFEYFSETQRNKGNFPGRFSGRQFSNSRSEMNVSTLELGDSALYLCASSLGPGLAVHNEQFFGPGTRLTVL.

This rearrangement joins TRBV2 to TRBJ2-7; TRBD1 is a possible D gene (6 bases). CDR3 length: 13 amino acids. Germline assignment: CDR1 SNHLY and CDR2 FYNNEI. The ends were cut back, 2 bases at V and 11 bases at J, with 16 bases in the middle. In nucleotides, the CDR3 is TGTGCCAGCAGTGAATTAGGGGGTCCGAGGAAGTACTTC. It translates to CASSELGGPRKYF.

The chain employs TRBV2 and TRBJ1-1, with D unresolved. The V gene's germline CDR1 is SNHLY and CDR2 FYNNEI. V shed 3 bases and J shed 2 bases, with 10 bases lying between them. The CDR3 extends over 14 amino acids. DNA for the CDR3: TGTGCCAGCAGTGAGGCAGAATTTAACACTGAAGCTTTCTTT. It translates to CASSEAEFNTEAFF.

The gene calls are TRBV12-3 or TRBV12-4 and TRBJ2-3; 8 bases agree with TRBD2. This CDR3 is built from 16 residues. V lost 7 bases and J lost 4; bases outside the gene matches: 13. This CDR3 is CASKSRAGGVADTQYF. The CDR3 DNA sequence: TGTGCCAGCAAGTCTCGGGCGGGGGGCGTGGCAGATACGCAGTATTTT.

CDR3 region: CASSQGLYRGREETQYF. CDR3 DNA sequence: TGTGCCAGCAGCCAAGGGCTTTACAGGGGGAGAGAGGAGACCCAGTACTTC. The rearrangement uses TRBV4-2 and TRBJ2-5; 8 bases match TRBD1. V was pared by 1 base and J by 5 bases, with 12 bases of the junction left unmatched. CDR3 size: 17 residues. Germline lookup yields CDR1 LGHNA and CDR2 YNFKEQ.

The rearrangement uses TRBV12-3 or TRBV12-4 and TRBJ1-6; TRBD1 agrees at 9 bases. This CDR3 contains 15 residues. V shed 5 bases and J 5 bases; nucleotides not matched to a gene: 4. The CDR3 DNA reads TGTGCCAGCAGTCCGGGACAGGGACATAATTCACCCCTCCACTTT. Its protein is CASSPGQGHNSPLHF.

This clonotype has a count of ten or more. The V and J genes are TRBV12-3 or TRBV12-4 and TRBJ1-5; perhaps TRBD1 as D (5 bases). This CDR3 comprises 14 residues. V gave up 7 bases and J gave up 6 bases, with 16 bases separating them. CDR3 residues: CASTTGGFGQPQHF. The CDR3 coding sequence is TGTGCCAGCACCACCGGGGGGTTTGGTCAGCCCCAGCATTTT.

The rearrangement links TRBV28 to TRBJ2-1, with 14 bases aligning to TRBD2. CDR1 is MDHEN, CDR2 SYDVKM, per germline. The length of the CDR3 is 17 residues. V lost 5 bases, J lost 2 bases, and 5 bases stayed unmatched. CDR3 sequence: CASSGGLAGGPYNEQFF. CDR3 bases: TGTGCCAGCAGTGGAGGACTAGCGGGAGGCCCCTACAATGAGCAGTTCTTC.

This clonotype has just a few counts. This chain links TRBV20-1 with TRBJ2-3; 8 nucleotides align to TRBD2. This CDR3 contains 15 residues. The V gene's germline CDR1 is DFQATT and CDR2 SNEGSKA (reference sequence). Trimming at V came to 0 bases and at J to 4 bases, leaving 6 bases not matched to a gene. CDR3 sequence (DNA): TGCAGTGCTAGAGATAGCGGGAAAGGCGCAGATACGCAGTATTTT. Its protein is CSARDSGKGADTQYF.

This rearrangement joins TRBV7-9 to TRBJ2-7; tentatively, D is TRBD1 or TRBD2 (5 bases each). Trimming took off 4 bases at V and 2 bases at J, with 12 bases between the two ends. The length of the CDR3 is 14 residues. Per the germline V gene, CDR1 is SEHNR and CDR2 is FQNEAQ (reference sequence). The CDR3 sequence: CASSSTRGAYEQYV. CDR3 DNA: TGTGCCAGCAGCTCGACGCGAGGGGCCTACGAGCAGTACGTC.

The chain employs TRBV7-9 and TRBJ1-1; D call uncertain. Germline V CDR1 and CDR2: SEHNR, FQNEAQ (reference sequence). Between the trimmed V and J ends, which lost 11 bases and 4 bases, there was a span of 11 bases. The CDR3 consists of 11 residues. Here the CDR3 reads CALRLGTEAFF. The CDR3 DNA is TGTGCCTTACGCCTAGGCACTGAAGCTTTCTTT.

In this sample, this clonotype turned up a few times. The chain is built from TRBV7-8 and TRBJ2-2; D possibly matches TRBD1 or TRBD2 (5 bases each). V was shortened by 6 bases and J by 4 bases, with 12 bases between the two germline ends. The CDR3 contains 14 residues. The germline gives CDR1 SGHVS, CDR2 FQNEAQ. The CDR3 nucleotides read TGTGCCAGCAGTCGGCCCGGGGCCACCGGGGAGCTGTTTTTT. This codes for CASSRPGATGELFF.

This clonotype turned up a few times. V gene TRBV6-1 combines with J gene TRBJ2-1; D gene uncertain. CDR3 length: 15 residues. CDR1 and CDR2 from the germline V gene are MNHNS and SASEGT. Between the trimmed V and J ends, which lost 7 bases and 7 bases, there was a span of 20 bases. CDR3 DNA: TGTGCCAGCAACCCCCCACATCGGGTCTGGAATGAGCAGTTCTTC. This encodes CASNPPHRVWNEQFF.

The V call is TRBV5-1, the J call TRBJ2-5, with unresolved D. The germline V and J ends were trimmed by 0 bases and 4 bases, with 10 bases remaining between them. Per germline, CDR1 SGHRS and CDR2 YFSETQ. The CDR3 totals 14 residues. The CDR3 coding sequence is TGCGCCAGCAGCTTGGAGTCGGGCAGAGAGACCCAGTACTTC. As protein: CASSLESGRETQYF.